Below, one T cell receptor beta chain is given with its context. Its antigen is not known. This specimen comes from a study of OX40 agonist ivuxolimab in advanced cancers. Background on the study: With a range of roughly 20 to 85, age averaged roughly 60 years, and nearly 85% were male. Eligibility admitted prior anti-PD-1, anti-PD-L1 or anti-CTLA-4 therapy; about 40% had some. General study results and limits: Still undetermined is the antigen specificity of the expanded peripheral T cells.

Profiled with immunoSEQ multiplex PCR; TCRdb holds only in-frame clones, not every one. This sample has about 60,000 clones, with about 88% found just once. CDR1 and CDR2 from the germline V gene are KGHSH and LQKENI. V dropped 6 bases and J dropped 4; count of bases not matched to a gene: 10. This CDR3 is built from 15 residues. The genes are TRBV18 and TRBJ1-2; 8 nucleotides agree with TRBD1. The receptor was isolated from an adult with an advanced solid tumor such as melanoma, head and neck, liver or kidney cancer. The sample consisted of CD4+ or CD8+ T cells sorted from blood, taken in a trial of the OX40 agonist ivuxolimab. Written as DNA, the CDR3 is TGTGCCAGCTCCGAAACGGGACAGGTTTTCTATGGCTACACCTTC. Translating gives CASSETGQVFYGYTF.